This T cell receptor beta chain was sequenced in a study of cytomegalovirus exposure and HLA in healthy donors. At the level of the study: Prior work identified some 120 million unique TCR beta sequences in about 179 million T cells. Notes on the study in general: CMV serostatus was the sole immune exposure information available. Analysis was carried out at a later point, and it linked a missense DCLRE1C variant to TCR beta V- and J-gene trimming.

Comments on this clone: What it binds is not known.

In germline, CDR1 is LGHNA, CDR2 YSLEER. Trimming pared 4 bases from V and 0 bases from J, leaving 14 bases between. The CDR3 sequence is 16 residues long. The donors gave bone marrow, and they were healthy. Amplification used 60 Vbeta primers and 13 Jbeta primers. The repertoire was sequenced with immunoSEQ multiplex PCR; TCRdb's copy has only in-frame clones and lacks some. This table holds around 97,000 clones, roughly two thirds found once. V usage is TRBV4-3 and J usage is TRBJ2-3, with no clear D. Specimen: PBMCs. The sequence was obtained from a middle-aged man in good health and CMV-seronegative. CDR3 DNA sequence: TGCGCCAGCAGCCCCGAGTCAGGCAATAGCACAGATACGCAGTATTTT. It translates to CASSPESGNSTDTQYF.